The entry below gives a single TCR beta chain sequence along with its context. As yet, its antigen is unknown. Profiled with immunoSEQ multiplex PCR; TCRdb holds only in-frame clones, not every one. The sample has 30,000 or so clones, around 93% seen once. The source of the sample is a study of T cells in localized non-small cell lung cancer. Between the trimmed V and J ends, which lost 7 bases and 4 bases, there was a span of 16 bases. Germline assignment: CDR1 MNHEY and CDR2 SVGAGI. The CDR3 covers 14 residues. Study-level results: Clonality peaked in uninvolved adjacent lung rather than tumor.

The chain employs TRBV6-5 and TRBJ2-5; possible D gene TRBD1, 5 bases. Specimen: peripheral blood, collected before any cancer treatment. The sequence derives from a female donor aged 60 or older with stage I lung adenocarcinoma. Here the CDR3 reads CASKGQGGVETQYF. For the CDR3, the DNA is TGTGCCAGCAAGGGTCAGGGCGGCGTAGAGACCCAGTACTTC.